This TCR beta chain is from a study of human T cells and chemical hapten exposure. The overall study: Patients, largely female, had alopecia areata, totalis or universalis. TCR yields per sample varied, mainly owing to small pooled library volume differences. General study findings and limits: Expanded TCRs were compared with controls, and the expanded TCRs formed significantly more large CDR3 similarity clusters.

The CDR3 totals 15 residues. Germline V lookup: CDR1 SGHNT, CDR2 YENEEA. The V gene end was trimmed by 2 bases and the J gene end by 2 bases; junction bases not matched to a gene: 2. This clonotype was recorded many times. Its antigen is as yet unknown. The library tagged individual cDNA molecules with unique molecular identifiers. In TCRdb, the RACE reads were re-called with MiXCR into one record per CDR3 protein. Of under 450,000 distinct CDR3 sequences detected, more than 4.5% appear once; the ten largest clones hold approximately 2.5%. The time point is: patch test 1, 2 weeks after DPC sensitization. The treatment here: therapeutic diphenylcyclopropenone sensitization with weekly scalp DPC.

The genes are TRBV11-3 and TRBJ2-1; the match to TRBD2 covers 8 bases. Sequenced material: whole blood, taken in connection with sensitization to the hapten diphenylcyclopropenone (DPC). The source is a woman aged 45-59 years with alopecia areata. Some clones in this sample may be carry-over from other donors' samples. CDR3 sequence (DNA): TGTGCCAGCAGCTTATCTAGCGGGCCCTACAATGAGCAGTTCTTC. Translating gives CASSLSSGPYNEQFF.